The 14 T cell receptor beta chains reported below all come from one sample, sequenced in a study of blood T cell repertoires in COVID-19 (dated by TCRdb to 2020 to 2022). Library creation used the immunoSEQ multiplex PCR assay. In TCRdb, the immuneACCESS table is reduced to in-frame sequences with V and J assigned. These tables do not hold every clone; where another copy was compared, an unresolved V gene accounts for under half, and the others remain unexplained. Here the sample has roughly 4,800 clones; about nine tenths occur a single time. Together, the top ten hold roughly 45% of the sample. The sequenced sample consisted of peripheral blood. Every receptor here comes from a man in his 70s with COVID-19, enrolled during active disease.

The CDR3 here is CASSLGPAEKLFF. The CDR3 DNA is TGCGCCAGCAGCTTGGGTCCAGCGGAAAAACTGTTTTTT. This chain links TRBV5-1 with TRBJ1-4, with no clear D. The CDR3 is made up of 13 amino acids. Germline CDR1 reads SGHRS; CDR2 reads YFSETQ. Trimming took off 0 bases at V and 8 bases at J, with 8 bases between the two ends.

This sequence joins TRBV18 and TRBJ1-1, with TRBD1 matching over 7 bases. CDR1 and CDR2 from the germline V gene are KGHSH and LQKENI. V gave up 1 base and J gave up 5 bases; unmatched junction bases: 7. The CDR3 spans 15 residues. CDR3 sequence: CASSPLDSTGTEAFF. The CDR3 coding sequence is TGTGCCAGCTCACCACTAGATTCGACAGGGACTGAAGCTTTCTTT.

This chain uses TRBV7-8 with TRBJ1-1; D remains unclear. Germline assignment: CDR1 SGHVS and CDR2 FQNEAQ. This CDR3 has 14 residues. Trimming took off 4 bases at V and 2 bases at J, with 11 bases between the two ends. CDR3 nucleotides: TGTGCCAGCAGCTCCGTCCGGGGTAACACTGAAGCTTTCTTT. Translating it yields CASSSVRGNTEAFF.

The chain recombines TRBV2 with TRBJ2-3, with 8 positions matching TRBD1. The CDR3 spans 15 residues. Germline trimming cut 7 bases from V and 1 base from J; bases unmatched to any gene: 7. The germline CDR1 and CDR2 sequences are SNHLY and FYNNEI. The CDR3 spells CASTPRTGRTDTQYF. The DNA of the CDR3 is TGTGCCAGCACCCCCCGGACAGGGCGCACAGATACGCAGTATTTT. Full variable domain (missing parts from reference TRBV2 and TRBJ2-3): EPEVTQTPSHQVTQMGQEVILRCVPISNHLYFYWYRQILGQKVEFLVSFYNNEISEKSEIFDDQFSVERPDGSNFTLKIRSTKLEDSAMYFCASTPRTGRTDTQYFGPGTRLTVL.

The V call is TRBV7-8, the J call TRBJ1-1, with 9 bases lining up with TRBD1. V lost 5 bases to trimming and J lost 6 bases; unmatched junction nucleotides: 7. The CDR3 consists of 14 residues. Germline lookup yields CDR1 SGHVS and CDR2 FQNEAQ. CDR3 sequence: CASSAGQGTAEAFF. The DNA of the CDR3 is TGTGCCAGCAGCGCGGGACAGGGAACGGCTGAAGCTTTCTTT.

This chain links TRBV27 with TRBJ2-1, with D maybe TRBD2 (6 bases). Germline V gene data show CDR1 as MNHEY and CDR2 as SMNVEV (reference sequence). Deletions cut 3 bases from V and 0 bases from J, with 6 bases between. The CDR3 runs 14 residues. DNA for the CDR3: TGTGCCAGCAGTTTCGGGGGCTCCTACAATGAGCAGTTCTTC. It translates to CASSFGGSYNEQFF.

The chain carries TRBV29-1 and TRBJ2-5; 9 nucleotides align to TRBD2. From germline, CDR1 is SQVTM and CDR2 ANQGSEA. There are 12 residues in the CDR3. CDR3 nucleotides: TGCACCATAGCGGGAGTTGAAGAGACCCAGTACTTC. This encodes CTIAGVEETQYF.

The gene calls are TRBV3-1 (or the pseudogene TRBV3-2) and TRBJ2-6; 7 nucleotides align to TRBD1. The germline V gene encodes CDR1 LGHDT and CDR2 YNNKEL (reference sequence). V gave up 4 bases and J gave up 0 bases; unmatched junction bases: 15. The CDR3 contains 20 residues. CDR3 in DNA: TGTGCCAGCAGCCTTGCCCCGGGACAGCTTACATTCTCTGGGGCCAACGTCCTGACTTTC. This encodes CASSLAPGQLTFSGANVLTF.

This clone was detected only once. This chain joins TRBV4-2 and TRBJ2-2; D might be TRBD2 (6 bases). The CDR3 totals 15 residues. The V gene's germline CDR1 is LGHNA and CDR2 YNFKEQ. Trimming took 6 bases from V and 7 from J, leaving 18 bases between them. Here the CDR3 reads CASRPVAERGGELFF. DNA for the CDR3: TGTGCCAGCAGACCCGTAGCGGAAAGGGGCGGGGAGCTGTTTTTT.

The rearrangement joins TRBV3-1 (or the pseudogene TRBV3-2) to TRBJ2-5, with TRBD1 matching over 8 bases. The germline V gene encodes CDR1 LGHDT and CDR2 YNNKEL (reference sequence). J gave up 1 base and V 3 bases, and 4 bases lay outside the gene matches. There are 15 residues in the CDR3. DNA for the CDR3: TGTGCCAGCAGCCACCCGGGACAGGCCCAAGAGACCCAGTACTTC. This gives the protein CASSHPGQAQETQYF.

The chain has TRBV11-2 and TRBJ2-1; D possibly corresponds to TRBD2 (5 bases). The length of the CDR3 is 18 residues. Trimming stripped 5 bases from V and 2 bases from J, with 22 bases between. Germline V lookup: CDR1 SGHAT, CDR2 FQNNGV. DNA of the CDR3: TGTGCCAGCAGCCTAGTAGCGCTAACCTATACCCCCTACAATGAGCAGTTCTTC. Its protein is CASSLVALTYTPYNEQFF.

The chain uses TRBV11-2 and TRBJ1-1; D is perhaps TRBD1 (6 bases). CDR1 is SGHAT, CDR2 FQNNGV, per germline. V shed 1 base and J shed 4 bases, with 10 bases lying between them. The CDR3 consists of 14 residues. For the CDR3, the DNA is TGTGCCAGCAGCTTAGTAGGGGGTGGCACTGAAGCTTTCTTT. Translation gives CASSLVGGGTEAFF.

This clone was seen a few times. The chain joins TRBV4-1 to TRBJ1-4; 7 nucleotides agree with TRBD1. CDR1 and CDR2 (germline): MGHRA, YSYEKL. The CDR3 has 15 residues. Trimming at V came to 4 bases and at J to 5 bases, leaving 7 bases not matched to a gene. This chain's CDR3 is CASSPETGWNEKLFF. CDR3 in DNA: TGCGCCAGCAGCCCCGAGACAGGGTGGAATGAAAAACTGTTTTTT.

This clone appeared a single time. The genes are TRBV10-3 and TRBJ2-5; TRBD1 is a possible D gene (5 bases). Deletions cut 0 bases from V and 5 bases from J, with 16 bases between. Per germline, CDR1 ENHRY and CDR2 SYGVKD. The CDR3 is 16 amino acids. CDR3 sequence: CAISESMKGMKETQYF. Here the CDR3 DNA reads TGTGCCATCAGTGAGTCGATGAAGGGGATGAAGGAGACCCAGTACTTC.